This T cell receptor beta chain was sequenced during a study of OX40 agonist ivuxolimab in advanced cancers. Study-wide background: Ivuxolimab was delivered to patients intravenously every 2 weeks at doses spanning 0.01 to 10 mg/kg. Participants averaged approximately 65 years of age (range roughly 23 to 79) and were 82.7% male.

The repertoire was sequenced with immunoSEQ multiplex PCR; TCRdb's copy has only in-frame clones and lacks some. The sample includes 90,000 or so clones, around nine tenths of them seen just once. This CDR3 spans 15 amino acids. The germline gives CDR1 SGHRS, CDR2 YFSETQ. Trimming removed 4 bases from V and 10 bases from J; junction bases left unmatched: 8. Notes on this clone: Antigen unknown.

Overall study results and limits: Antigen specificity was not determined for the expanded peripheral T cells. Some of the lowest clonal expansion was seen in partial responders at 0.1-3.0 mg/kg.

The TCR was taken from an adult with an advanced solid tumor such as melanoma, head and neck, liver or kidney cancer. J is TRBJ1-6 and V is TRBV5-1, with 10 bases that match TRBD1. Sequences were derived from CD4+ or CD8+ T cells sorted from blood, sampled in a trial of the OX40 agonist ivuxolimab. As DNA, the CDR3 is TGCGCCAGCAGCCCGCCCGGGACAGGGGCCTCACCCCTCCACTTT. This encodes CASSPPGTGASPLHF.